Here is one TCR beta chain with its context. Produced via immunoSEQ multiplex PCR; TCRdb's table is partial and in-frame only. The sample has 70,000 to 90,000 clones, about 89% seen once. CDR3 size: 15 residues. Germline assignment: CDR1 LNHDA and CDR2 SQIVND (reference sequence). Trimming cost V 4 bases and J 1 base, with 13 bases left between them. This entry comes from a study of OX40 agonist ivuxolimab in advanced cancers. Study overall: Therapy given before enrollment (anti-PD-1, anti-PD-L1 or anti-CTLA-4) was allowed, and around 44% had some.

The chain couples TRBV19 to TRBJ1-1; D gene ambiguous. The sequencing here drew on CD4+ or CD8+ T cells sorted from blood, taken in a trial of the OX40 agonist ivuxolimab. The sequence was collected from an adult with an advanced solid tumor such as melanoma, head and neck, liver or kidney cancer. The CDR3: CASSTEKKGNTEAFF. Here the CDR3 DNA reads TGTGCCAGTAGTACCGAAAAGAAGGGGAACACTGAAGCTTTCTTT.